This TCR beta chain was documented in a study of T cells in Graves' hyperthyroidism and ophthalmopathy. Germline V gene sequence: CDR1 SNHLY, CDR2 FYNNEI. CDR3 size: 13 residues. The V and J ends lost 4 bases and 4 bases respectively, with 7 bases between them. This clonotype was detected only a few times. Using RNA transcripts as the source, TCR beta CDR3 regions were amplified. The HTBI primer set drove a first-round RT-PCR of the TCR CDR3. TCRdb re-derived calls from the multiplex PCR reads in MiXCR, one entry per CDR3 protein. The profile shows approximately 520,000 distinct CDR3 sequences, around 24% of them singletons.

What was sequenced was blood. This chain links TRBV2 with TRBJ2-2; D is ambiguous. The sequence was collected from a woman aged 25 to 39 with Graves' ophthalmopathy. This CDR3 reads CASSADGTGELFF. CDR3 in DNA: TGTGCCAGCAGTGCGGACGGCACCGGGGAGCTGTTTTTT.